These T cell receptor beta chains were read from a single sample in a study of blood T cell repertoires in COVID-19. Produced via immunoSEQ multiplex PCR; TCRdb's table is partial and in-frame only. The sample lists 300,000 to 350,000 clones; approximately 85% were seen once. The sample comprised PBMCs or T cells enriched from blood (not recorded which). These receptors originate from a man between 25 and 39 years old who had recovered from COVID-19. The CDR3 runs from the conserved cysteine through the conserved F or W. D genes are given only for firm matches. Size is stated for part of the rows, as once, few or many counts, or as a class when the clone is expanded.

j_gene	v_gene	d_gene	abundance	CDR3nt	CDR3aa
TRBJ1-2	TRBV5-6	NA	once	TGTGCCAGCGGCCGAACAACGGGCTATGGCTACACCTTC	CASGRTTGYGYTF
TRBJ1-5	TRBV30	NA	NA	TGTGCCTGGAGTGTACGGGGTTCTGGGCCCCAGCATTTT	CAWSVRGSGPQHF
TRBJ1-2	TRBV7-9	NA	NA	TGTGCCAGCAGCTTGGCCGGGAGCTATGGCTACACCTTC	CASSLAGSYGYTF
TRBJ2-1	TRBV19	TRBD2	NA	TGTGCCAGTACCCTCAGGGGTCTAGCGGGGGGAACAGCCTACAATGAGCAGTTCTTC	CASTLRGLAGGTAYNEQFF
TRBJ1-5	TRBV5-4	TRBD1	once	TGTGCCAGCAGCCGGGACAGGGCCGCTCAGCCCCAGCATTTT	CASSRDRAAQPQHF
TRBJ2-7	TRBV4-2	TRBD2	many	TGTGCCAGCAGCCAAGATTTAGCGGGGGCCTACGAGCAGTACTTC	CASSQDLAGAYEQYF
TRBJ2-3	TRBV7-2	NA	NA	TGTGCCAGCAGCTTAGCGCTCAGGGGAAGCACAGATACGCAGTATTTT	CASSLALRGSTDTQYF
TRBJ2-2	TRBV3-1/TRBV3-2	TRBD1	NA	TGTGCCAGCAGCCAAGAAGGGACAGGGACAATAGGGACCGGGGAGCTGTTTTTT	CASSQEGTGTIGTGELFF
TRBJ1-5	TRBV29-1	NA	NA	TGCAGCGTTGAAGAGGGAGGGGGTCAGCCCCAGCATTTT	CSVEEGGGQPQHF
TRBJ1-5	TRBV27	NA	NA	TGTGCCACCCGGGCGGGGGCCTATAGCAATCAGCCCCAGCATTTT	CATRAGAYSNQPQHF
TRBJ1-5	TRBV3-1/TRBV3-2	NA	many	TGTGCCAGCAGCCCCGGCACTACAGGGCATCAGCCCCAGCATTTT	CASSPGTTGHQPQHF
TRBJ1-5	TRBV2	TRBD1	NA	TGTGCCAGCAGGGACAGGGGTAGCAATCAGCCCCAGCATTTT	CASRDRGSNQPQHF